Included here is one T cell receptor (beta chain) sequence, with context. The protocol was immunoSEQ multiplex PCR, while the TCRdb copy is restricted to in-frame clones and leaves out a portion. The data contain approximately 85,000 clones, approximately 93% of them singletons. The data were obtained in a study of T cell changes during pregnancy in multiple sclerosis. The CDR3 covers 14 residues. Germline V CDR1 and CDR2: SGHNT, YYREEE (reference sequence). The trim removed 6 bases at V and 2 bases at J, leaving 4 bases unmatched. The TCR originated in a female donor with multiple sclerosis, enrolled in a pregnancy study. Sequenced material: peripheral blood, taken in the first trimester of pregnancy. The chain has TRBV5-4 and TRBJ2-7, with TRBD2 identical over 11 bases. This CDR3 is CASTLAGGTYEQYF. The CDR3 bases are TGTGCCAGCACGCTAGCGGGGGGAACCTACGAGCAGTACTTC.